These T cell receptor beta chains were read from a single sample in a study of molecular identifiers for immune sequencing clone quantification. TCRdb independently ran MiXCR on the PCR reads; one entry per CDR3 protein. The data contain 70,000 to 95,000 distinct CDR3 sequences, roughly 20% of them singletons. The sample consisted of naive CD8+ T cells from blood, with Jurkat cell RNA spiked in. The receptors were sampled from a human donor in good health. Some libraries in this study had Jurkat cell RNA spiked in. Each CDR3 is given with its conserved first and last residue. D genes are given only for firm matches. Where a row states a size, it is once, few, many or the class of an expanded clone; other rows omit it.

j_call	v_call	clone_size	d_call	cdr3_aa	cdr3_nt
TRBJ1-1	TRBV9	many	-	CASSVEGYTEAFF	TGTGCCAGCAGCGTAGAGGGGTACACTGAAGCTTTCTTT
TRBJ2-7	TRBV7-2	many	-	CASSLGVGYEQYF	TGTGCCAGCAGCTTAGGTGTGGGGTACGAGCAGTACTTC
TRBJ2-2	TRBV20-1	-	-	CSASDWKVTGELFF	TGCAGTGCTAGTGATTGGAAAGTCACCGGGGAGCTGTTTTTT
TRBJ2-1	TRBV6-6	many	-	CASRPGRNEQFF	TGTGCCAGCAGACCAGGTCGGAATGAGCAGTTCTTC
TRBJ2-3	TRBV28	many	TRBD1	CASRPTGGTDTQYF	TGTGCCAGCAGACCGACAGGGGGCACAGATACGCAGTATTTT
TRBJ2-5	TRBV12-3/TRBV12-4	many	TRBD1	CASRGQSRETQYF	TGTGCCAGCAGGGGACAGTCGCGGGAGACCCAGTACTTC
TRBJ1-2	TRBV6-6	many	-	CASSNDRYYGYTF	TGTGCCAGCAGTAATGACAGATACTATGGCTACACCTTC
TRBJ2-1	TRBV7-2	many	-	CASSLALVNSFLDEQFF	TGTGCCAGCAGCTTAGCGCTAGTTAACAGCTTTCTGGATGAGCAGTTCTTC
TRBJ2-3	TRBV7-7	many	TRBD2	CASSLLAGSDTQYF	TGTGCCAGCAGCTTACTAGCGGGGTCAGATACGCAGTATTTT
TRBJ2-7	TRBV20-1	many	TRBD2	CSAGDTPRLAEVYEQYF	TGCAGTGCTGGGGACACCCCACGACTAGCGGAGGTCTACGAGCAGTACTTC
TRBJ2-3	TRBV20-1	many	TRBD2	CSARDGLAESTDTQYF	TGCAGTGCTAGAGATGGACTAGCGGAAAGCACAGATACGCAGTATTTT